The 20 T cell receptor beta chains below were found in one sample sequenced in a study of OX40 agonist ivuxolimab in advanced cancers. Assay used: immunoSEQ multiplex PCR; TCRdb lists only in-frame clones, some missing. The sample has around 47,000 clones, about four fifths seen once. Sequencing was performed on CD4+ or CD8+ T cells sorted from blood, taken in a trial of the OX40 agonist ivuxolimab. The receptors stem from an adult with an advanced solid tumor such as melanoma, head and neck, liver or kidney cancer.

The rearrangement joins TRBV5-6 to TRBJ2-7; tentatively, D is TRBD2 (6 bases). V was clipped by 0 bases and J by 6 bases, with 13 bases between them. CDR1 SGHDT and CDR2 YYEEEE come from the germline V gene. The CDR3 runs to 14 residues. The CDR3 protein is CASSLGAGPREQYF. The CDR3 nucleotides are TGTGCCAGCAGCTTGGGGGCGGGGCCCCGCGAGCAGTACTTC.

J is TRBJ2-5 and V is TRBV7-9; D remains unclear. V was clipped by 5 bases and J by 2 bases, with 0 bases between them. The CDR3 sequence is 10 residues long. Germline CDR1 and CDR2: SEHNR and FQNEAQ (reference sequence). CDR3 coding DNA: TGTGCCAGCAGCCAAGAGACCCAGTACTTC. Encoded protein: CASSQETQYF.

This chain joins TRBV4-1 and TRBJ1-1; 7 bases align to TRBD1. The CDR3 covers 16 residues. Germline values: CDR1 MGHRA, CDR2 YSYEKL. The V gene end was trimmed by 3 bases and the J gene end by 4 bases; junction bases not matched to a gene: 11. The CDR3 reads CASSHPRQGGTTEAFF. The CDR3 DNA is TGCGCCAGCAGCCACCCCCGACAGGGCGGGACCACTGAAGCTTTCTTT.

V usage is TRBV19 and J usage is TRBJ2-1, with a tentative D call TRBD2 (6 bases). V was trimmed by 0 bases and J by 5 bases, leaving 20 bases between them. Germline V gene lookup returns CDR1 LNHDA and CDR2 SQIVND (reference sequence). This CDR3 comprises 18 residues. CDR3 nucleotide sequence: TGTGCCAGTAGTATAGACGCTAGCGTCCAAATCGGTAACAATGAGCAGTTCTTC. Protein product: CASSIDASVQIGNNEQFF.

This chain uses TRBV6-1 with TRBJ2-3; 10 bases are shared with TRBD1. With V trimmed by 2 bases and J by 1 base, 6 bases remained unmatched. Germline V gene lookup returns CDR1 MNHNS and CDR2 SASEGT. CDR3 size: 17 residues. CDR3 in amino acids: CASSELGTGVRTDTQYF. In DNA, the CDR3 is TGTGCCAGCAGTGAATTGGGGACAGGGGTCCGCACAGATACGCAGTATTTT.

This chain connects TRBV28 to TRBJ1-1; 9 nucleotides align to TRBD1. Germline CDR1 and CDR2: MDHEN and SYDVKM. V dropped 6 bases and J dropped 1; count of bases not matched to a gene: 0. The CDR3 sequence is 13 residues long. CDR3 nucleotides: TGTGCCAGCAGACAGGGGGCGAACACTGAAGCTTTCTTT. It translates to CASRQGANTEAFF.

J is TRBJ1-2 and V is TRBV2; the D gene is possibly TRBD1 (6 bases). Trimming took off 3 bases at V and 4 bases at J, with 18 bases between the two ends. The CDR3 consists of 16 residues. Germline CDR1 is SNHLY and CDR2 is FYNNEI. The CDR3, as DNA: TGTGCCAGCAGTGATCACGTAACCGGGACACTCTATGGCTACACCTTC. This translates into CASSDHVTGTLYGYTF.

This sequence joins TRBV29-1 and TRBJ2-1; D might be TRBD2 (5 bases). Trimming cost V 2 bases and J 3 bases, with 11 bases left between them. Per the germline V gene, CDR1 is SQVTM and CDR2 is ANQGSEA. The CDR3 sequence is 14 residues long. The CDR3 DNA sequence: TGCAGCGTTGAACCCCCCCGGGGCTACAATGAGCAGTTCTTC. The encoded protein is CSVEPPRGYNEQFF.

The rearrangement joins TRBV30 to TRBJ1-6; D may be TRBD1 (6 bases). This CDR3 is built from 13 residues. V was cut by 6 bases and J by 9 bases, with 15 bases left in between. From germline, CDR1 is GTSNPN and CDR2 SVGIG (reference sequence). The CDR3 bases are TGTGCCTGCCATAAAGGGGGGGTTTCACCCCTCCACTTT. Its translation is CACHKGGVSPLHF.

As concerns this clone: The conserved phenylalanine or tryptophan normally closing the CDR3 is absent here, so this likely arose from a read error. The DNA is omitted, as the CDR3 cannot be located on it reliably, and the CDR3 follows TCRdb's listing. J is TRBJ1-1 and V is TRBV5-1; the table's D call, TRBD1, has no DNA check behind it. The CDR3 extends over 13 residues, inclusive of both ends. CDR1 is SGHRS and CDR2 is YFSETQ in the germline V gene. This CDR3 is CASSSDRGAAHRV.

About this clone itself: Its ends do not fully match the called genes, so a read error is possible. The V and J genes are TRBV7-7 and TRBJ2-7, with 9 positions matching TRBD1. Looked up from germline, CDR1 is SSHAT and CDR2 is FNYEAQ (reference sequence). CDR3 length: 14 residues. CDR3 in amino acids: CASSPGTGTAEQYF. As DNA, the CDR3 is TGTGCTAGCAGCCCTGGGACAGGGACGGCCGAGCAGTACTTC. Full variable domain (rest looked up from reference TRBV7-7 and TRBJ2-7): GAGVSQSPRYKVTKRGQDVTLRCDPISSHATLYWYQQALGQGPEFLTYFNYEAQPDKSGLPSDRFSAERPEGSISTLTIQRTEQRDSAMYRCASSPGTGTAEQYFGPGTRLTVT.

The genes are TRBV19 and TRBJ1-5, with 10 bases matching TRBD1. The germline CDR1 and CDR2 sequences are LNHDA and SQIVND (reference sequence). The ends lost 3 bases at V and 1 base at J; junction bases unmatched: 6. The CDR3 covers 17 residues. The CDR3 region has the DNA TGTGCCAGTAGTATGGGACAGGGGATTAGGAGCAATCAGCCCCAGCATTTT. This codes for CASSMGQGIRSNQPQHF.

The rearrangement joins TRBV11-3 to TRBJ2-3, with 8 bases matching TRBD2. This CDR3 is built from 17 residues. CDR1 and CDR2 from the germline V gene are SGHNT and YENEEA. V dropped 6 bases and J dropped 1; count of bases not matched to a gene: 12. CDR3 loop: CASRPYPSGSGTDTQYF. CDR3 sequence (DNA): TGTGCCAGCAGACCCTACCCAAGCGGGAGCGGCACAGATACGCAGTATTTT.

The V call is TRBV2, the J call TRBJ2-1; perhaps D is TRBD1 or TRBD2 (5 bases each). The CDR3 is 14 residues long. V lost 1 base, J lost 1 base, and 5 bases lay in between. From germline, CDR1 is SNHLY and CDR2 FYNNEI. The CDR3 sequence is CASSEGGSYNEQFF. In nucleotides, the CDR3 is TGTGCCAGCAGTGAAGGGGGGTCCTACAATGAGCAGTTCTTC.

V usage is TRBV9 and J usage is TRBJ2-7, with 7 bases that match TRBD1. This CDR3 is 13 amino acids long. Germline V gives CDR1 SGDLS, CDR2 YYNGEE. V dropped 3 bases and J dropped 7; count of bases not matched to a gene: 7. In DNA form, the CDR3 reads TGTGCCAGCAGCGCCGGGACAGCCCTAGAGCAGTACTTC. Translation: CASSAGTALEQYF. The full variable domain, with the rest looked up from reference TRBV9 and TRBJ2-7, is DSGVTQTPKHLITATGQRVTLRCSPRSGDLSVYWYQQSLDQGLQFLIQYYNGEERAKGNILERFSAQQFPDLHSELNLSSLELGDSALYFCASSAGTALEQYFGPGTRLTVT.

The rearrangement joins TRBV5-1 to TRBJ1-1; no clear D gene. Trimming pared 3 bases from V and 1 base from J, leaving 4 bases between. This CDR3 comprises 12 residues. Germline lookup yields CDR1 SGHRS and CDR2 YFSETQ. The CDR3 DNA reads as TGCGCCAGCAGCTGGGGGAACACTGAAGCTTTCTTT. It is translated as CASSWGNTEAFF. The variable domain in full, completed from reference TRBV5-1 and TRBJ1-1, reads KAGVTQTPRYLIKTRGQQVTLSCSPISGHRSVSWYQQTPGQGLQFLFEYFSETQRNKGNFPGRFSGRQFSNSRSEMNVSTLELGDSALYLCASSWGNTEAFFGQGTRLTVV.

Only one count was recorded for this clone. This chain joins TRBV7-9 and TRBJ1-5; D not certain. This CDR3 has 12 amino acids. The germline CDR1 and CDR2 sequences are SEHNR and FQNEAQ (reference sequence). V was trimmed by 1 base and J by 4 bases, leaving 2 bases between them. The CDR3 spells CASSLENQPQHF. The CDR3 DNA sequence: TGTGCCAGCAGCTTAGAGAATCAGCCCCAGCATTTT.

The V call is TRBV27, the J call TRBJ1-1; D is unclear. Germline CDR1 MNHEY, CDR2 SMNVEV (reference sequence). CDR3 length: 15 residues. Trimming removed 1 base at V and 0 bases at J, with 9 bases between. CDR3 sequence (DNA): TGTGCCAGCAGTTTATATGGGCTGATGAACACTGAAGCTTTCTTT. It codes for CASSLYGLMNTEAFF.

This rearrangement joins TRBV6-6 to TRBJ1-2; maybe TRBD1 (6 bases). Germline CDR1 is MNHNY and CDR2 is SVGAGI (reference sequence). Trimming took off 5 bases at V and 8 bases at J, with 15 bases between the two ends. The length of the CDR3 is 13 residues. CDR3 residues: CASSQVRGQGYTF. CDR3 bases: TGTGCCAGCAGTCAGGTGCGGGGGCAAGGCTACACCTTC.

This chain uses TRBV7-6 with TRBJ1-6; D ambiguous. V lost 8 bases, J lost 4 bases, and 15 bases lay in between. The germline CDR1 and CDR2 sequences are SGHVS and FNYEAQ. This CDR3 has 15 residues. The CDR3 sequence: CASSELAQYNSPLHF. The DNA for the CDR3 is TGTGCCAGCTCTGAACTTGCGCAATATAATTCACCCCTCCACTTT.